This TCR beta chain derives from a study of T-cell memory formation after mild COVID-19. Study summary: Clusters of TCRs were largely donor specific.

Of note for this clonotype: Its antigen is still unknown.

Overall study results and limits: Second-wave clones that peaked on day 37 lacked confirmed SARS-CoV-2 specificity. Within pre-infection memory, some responding clones were found, suggesting cross-reactive memory joined.

Barcoded TCR alpha and TCR beta cDNA libraries with UMIs came from 5'RACE using constant-segment primers. TCRdb re-called the 5' RACE reads through MiXCR, storing one row per CDR3 protein. Here the sample spans fewer than 140,000 distinct CDR3 sequences, about a sixth being singletons. The receptor's source is an adult woman who had mild COVID-19 (a few samples of this study predate the infection). Cell type and time point are not known. Sequencing was performed on PBMCs or a T cell subset sorted from them (not recorded which).

The DNA for the CDR3 is TGTGCCAGCAGCCCAACGCAGAGTTCCCTTTATGGCTACACCTTC. As protein: CASSPTQSSLYGYTF. The V gene is TRBV5-6, the J gene TRBJ1-2; D unclear. The CDR3 spans 15 residues. With 4 bases removed from V and 5 bases from J, the gap between germline ends came to 18 bases. Germline V lookup: CDR1 SGHDT, CDR2 YYEEEE.